This T cell receptor beta chain stems from a study of beta chain features in type 1 diabetes. Since all of the isolated RNA was reverse transcribed, expressed TCRB transcripts were what got sequenced. Clones were read by immunoSEQ multiplex PCR, and TCRdb kept only the in-frame ones, dropping some. The table records some 150,000 clones, less than 11% of them present only once. The V gene lost 1 base and the J gene lost 7 bases, with 11 bases spanning the gap. Germline V gene sequence: CDR1 SGHTA, CDR2 FQGNSA. CDR3 length: 14 residues. This clone has only a few counts. Sequencing input: naive CD4+ T cells from blood. The V and J genes are TRBV7-2 and TRBJ1-5; maybe TRBD1 (5 bases). The TCR was taken from a young man in good health. CDR3 coding DNA: TGTGCCAGCAGCTTAGACCCAGGGAAACAGCCCCAGCATTTT. Translated: CASSLDPGKQPQHF.